This note documents a single TCR beta chain sequence. Its antigen is unknown. Base qualities are not at hand, and no much larger clone is one base apart. Library construction relied on the immunoSEQ multiplex PCR assay. Turning to the authors' computational methods: A statistical classification framework was built to diagnose cytomegalovirus status from the catalog of TCR beta chain sequences. TCRdb stores this immuneACCESS table with in-frame sequences only. Part of the clones is absent; in the studies checked, under half of the shortfall reflects unresolved V genes, and no reason is known for the rest. The V and J calls and clone size are taken from that table; D and trimming were inferred from the DNA. In all, the sample holds 150,000 to 200,000 clones, and about four fifths of those were seen once. The ten largest clones capture roughly 10% of the sample. The data are from a study of cytomegalovirus exposure and HLA in healthy donors (dated by TCRdb to about 2017). Notes on the research overall: A later analysis indicated that the roughly 120 validation repertoires were generated on the platform also employed for the 720 or so repertoires of the first cohort. A separate validation cohort of about 110 different subjects was used in addition to the roughly 670-subject first cohort. High-throughput TCR immunosequencing, statistical association of individual TCRs with disease status, and machine learning were combined to predict cytomegalovirus infection status. The aim of the study was to test whether cataloging public T cell receptors could identify signatures of past pathogen exposure. The investigation overall reported the following: It was suggested by the authors that the approach could potentially be generalized to other disease states and immunological phenotypes. The study gave a list of about 150 TCR beta chains associated with cytomegalovirus. In both the original and validation cohorts, the classifier was reported to diagnose cytomegalovirus status with high specificity and sensitivity. In a later analysis, TCRs clustered in the first cohort were found to also tend to co-occur in the roughly 110 validation repertoires, with approximately 94% of cluster scores above 0. A later analysis lacked HLA typing for the validation cohort, so it scored co-occurrence in that cohort across all 130 or so repertoires. Most TCR sequences were observed very rarely across donors, whereas some public TCRs were present in many individuals. In vitro tests confirmed that a few of the cytomegalovirus-associated TCR beta chains recognize cytomegalovirus antigens.

Separate from the approximately 700-subject first cohort, the validation cohort of roughly 110 subjects was the group to which the donors belonged. The TCR originated in a man aged 30-40 years in good health and CMV-seropositive. The sample comprised PBMCs.

The DNA sequence is as follows: TGTGCCAGCAGGCCTGGGACTAGCACGGGGAGGAATGAGCAGTTCTTC. This is translated as CASRPGTSTGRNEQFF. The chain joins TRBV2 to TRBJ2-1, with 9 junctional bases fitting TRBD2. CDR1 SNHLY and CDR2 FYNNEI are derived from the germline V gene. The CDR3 spans 16 residues, from the cysteine through the phenylalanine. Here the CDR3 DNA is all that survives: 48 bases in frame from base 1. Germline trimming: 6 bases from V, 7 bases from J; junction bases outside gene matches: 13.